One T cell receptor (beta chain) is described in this entry. This sample was taken from a study of blood T cell repertoires in COVID-19. This table comes from immunoSEQ multiplex PCR, and its TCRdb copy is limited to in-frame clones, with some not included. The sample includes just under 90,000 clones, about two thirds of them seen just once. V was pared by 4 bases and J by 2 bases, with 5 bases between. The CDR3 runs to 12 residues. Germline CDR1 reads MNHEY; CDR2 reads SMNVEV (reference sequence). The sample taken for sequencing was peripheral blood. The sequence came from an elderly woman with acute or convalescent COVID-19. The chain couples TRBV27 to TRBJ2-5; no firm D call. DNA for the CDR3: TGTGCCAGCAGTTCCATGCAAGAGACCCAGTACTTC. Amino acid sequence: CASSSMQETQYF.